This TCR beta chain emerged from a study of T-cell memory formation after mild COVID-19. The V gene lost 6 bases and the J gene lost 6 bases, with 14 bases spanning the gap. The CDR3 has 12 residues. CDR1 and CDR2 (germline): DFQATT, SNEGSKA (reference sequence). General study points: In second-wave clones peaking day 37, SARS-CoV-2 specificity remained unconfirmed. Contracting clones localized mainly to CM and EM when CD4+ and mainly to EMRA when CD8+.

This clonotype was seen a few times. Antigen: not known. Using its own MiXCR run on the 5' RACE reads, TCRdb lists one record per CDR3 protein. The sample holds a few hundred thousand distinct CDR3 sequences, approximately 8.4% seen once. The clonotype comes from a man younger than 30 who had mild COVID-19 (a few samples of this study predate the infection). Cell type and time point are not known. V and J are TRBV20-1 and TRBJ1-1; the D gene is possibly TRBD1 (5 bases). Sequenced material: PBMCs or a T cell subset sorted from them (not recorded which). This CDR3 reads CSAHRLGSEAFF. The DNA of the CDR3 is TGCAGTGCCCACAGGCTTGGCTCTGAAGCTTTCTTT.